This T cell receptor beta chain was found in a study of blood T cell repertoires in COVID-19. Study context: PBMCs, B-cell-depleted T cells, or T cells provided the cDNA or gDNA that made up the material.

Authors' analysis steps: Reference gene primers were amplified, and this amplification served to estimate nucleated cell counts. Libraries were prepared by immunoSEQ multiplex PCR; TCRdb keeps only in-frame clonotypes and omits some of them. V and J calls plus clone size are reproduced from that table; the DNA served to infer D and trimming. The profile shows 150,000 to 200,000 clones, roughly 77% of them singletons. Participants, about 18 to 89 years old, spanned around 25 US areas. Per germline, CDR1 LGHDT and CDR2 YNNKEL (reference sequence). The CDR3 is 16 amino acids. The ends lost 2 bases at V and 4 bases at J; junction bases unmatched: 9. This clone was counted only a few times.

The V and J genes are TRBV3-1 (or the pseudogene TRBV3-2) and TRBJ2-5; 8 bases agree with TRBD1. This clonotype was obtained from a woman in her 50s with acute COVID-19. What was sequenced was PBMCs or T cells enriched from blood (not recorded which). The CDR3 spells CASSQPFTGQGETQYF. In DNA form, the CDR3 reads TGTGCCAGCAGCCAACCCTTCACTGGACAGGGAGAGACCCAGTACTTC.